Presented here are 5 T cell receptor beta chains from one specimen sequenced in a study of blood T cell repertoires in COVID-19. Profiled with immunoSEQ multiplex PCR; TCRdb holds only in-frame clones, not every one. The sample shows 9,000 to 9,500 clones, around 86% of them seen only once. The sample consisted of peripheral blood. These receptor sequences come from a human donor in a cohort sampled during active COVID-19.

The rearrangement uses TRBV18 and TRBJ1-5, with 8 positions matching TRBD1. The trim removed 3 bases at V and 1 base at J, leaving 11 bases unmatched. The CDR3 sequence is 18 residues long. Germline CDR1 reads KGHSH; CDR2 reads LQKENI. CDR3 sequence: CASSPATGAWGSNQPQHF. The CDR3, as DNA: TGTGCCAGCTCACCCGCGACAGGGGCATGGGGGAGCAATCAGCCCCAGCATTTT. Combining the CDR3 with reference TRBV18 and TRBJ1-5 gives the whole variable domain NAGVMQNPRHLVRRRGQEARLRCSPMKGHSHVYWYRQLPEEGLKFMVYLQKENIIDESGMPKERFSAEFPKEGPSILRIQQVVRGDSAAYFCASSPATGAWGSNQPQHFGDGTRLSIL.

This chain uses TRBV19 with TRBJ2-1; 11 bases are a match to TRBD2. The CDR3 runs to 16 residues. The V and J ends lost 5 bases and 10 bases, in that order; junction bases with no gene match: 13. Per the germline V gene, CDR1 is LNHDA and CDR2 is SQIVND (reference sequence). CDR3 sequence: CASSDRLAGHDGEQFF. The CDR3 DNA sequence: TGTGCCAGTAGTGATAGACTAGCGGGACACGACGGGGAGCAGTTCTTC.

A remark on this clone: A junction end diverges from the germline sequence, so it may reflect a read error. In nucleotides, the CDR3 is TGTGCCAGCAGTCAAGCGGGAGCTAGGGGCGAGCAGTACTTC. Protein: CASSQAGARGEQYF. This rearrangement joins TRBV3-1 (or the pseudogene TRBV3-2) to TRBJ2-7; 8 bases are shared with TRBD2. Germline assignment: CDR1 LGHDT and CDR2 YNNKEL (reference sequence). The length of the CDR3 is 14 residues.

The CDR3 here is CASSPLAGLNTGELFF. The CDR3 nucleotides read TGTGCCAGCAGCCCCCTAGCGGGGCTGAACACCGGGGAGCTGTTTTTT. The rearrangement joins TRBV3-1 (or the pseudogene TRBV3-2) to TRBJ2-2; 9 nucleotides line up with TRBD2. The CDR3 sequence is 16 residues long. V lost 4 bases to trimming and J lost 1 base; unmatched junction nucleotides: 4. Germline loops: CDR1 LGHDT, CDR2 YNNKEL (reference sequence).

This rearrangement joins TRBV19 to TRBJ1-6; D call uncertain. CDR1 is LNHDA and CDR2 is SQIVND in the germline V gene (reference sequence). The length of the CDR3 is 14 residues. V lost 6 bases to trimming and J lost 4 bases, with 10 bases between them. The CDR3 DNA follows: TGTGCCAGTAGGAACGACGGGTATAATTCACCCCTCCACTTT. This codes for CASRNDGYNSPLHF.